This T cell receptor beta chain came from a study of beta chain features in type 1 diabetes. Background on the study: The study found patients and healthy donors alike in age, gender and cell yields. Study-wide results and limits: Patients' naive, central memory and regulatory TCRB repertoires appeared more alike than those of healthy donors. HLA influence on TCRB rearrangement stayed unresolved here.

V lost 2 bases and J 3 bases, leaving 11 bases between the germline ends. The length of the CDR3 is 13 residues. Germline-derived CDR1 and CDR2 are GTSNPN and SVGIG (reference sequence). With respect to this clone: Its antigen is not identified.

Sequencing targeted expressed TCRB transcripts, as all isolated RNA had been reverse transcribed. Profiling relied on immunoSEQ multiplex PCR, and the TCRdb table lists in-frame clones only, not all of them. The sample holds approximately 340,000 clones, roughly 16% seen once. Purities in excess of 98% were seen in all sorted populations. The rearrangement uses TRBV30 and TRBJ2-7, with D perhaps TRBD1 (6 bases). The specimen was naive CD4+ T cells from blood. The receptor was derived from a woman aged 18-29 years in good health. CDR3 nucleotide sequence: TGTGCCTGGAGTTCAGGGGAGAACTACGAGCAGTACTTC. Protein: CAWSSGENYEQYF.